This is a list of T cell receptor beta chains from one sample in a study of shared clonotypes between healthy human individuals. Some clones are missing from TCRdb's copy, which holds only in-frame ones; the method was immunoSEQ multiplex PCR. This sample carries more than 400,000 clones, about 78% of them seen once, and the ten largest clones take about 12%. Sequencing was done on a sample of PBMCs. All receptors come from a woman aged 40-49 years in good health. Some clones in this sample may be carry-over from other donors' samples. The CDR3 runs from the conserved cysteine through the conserved F or W. D genes are given only for firm matches. Some rows mark clone size as missing; the rest say once, few, many or name a class of expanded clone.

j_gene: TRBJ2-1
abundance: NA
d_gene: TRBD2
v_gene: TRBV4-1
CDR3nt: TGCGCCAGCAGCCAAGTGGGCGGGAGCAATGAGCAGTTCTTC
CDR3aa: CASSQVGGSNEQFF

j_gene: TRBJ2-3
abundance: once
d_gene: TRBD1
v_gene: TRBV18
CDR3nt: TGTGCCAGCTCCCCACAGAGATCCCAGGGGGCAGATACGCAGTATTTT
CDR3aa: CASSPQRSQGADTQYF

j_gene: TRBJ2-1
abundance: NA
d_gene: TRBD2
v_gene: TRBV9
CDR3nt: TGTGCCAGCAGCGTGGCTAGCGGGAGGCTCACCAATGAGCAGTTCTTC
CDR3aa: CASSVASGRLTNEQFF

j_gene: TRBJ2-1
abundance: NA
d_gene: NA
v_gene: TRBV7-2
CDR3nt: TGTGCCAGCCAACAGGACTCCAGCTCCTACAATGAGCAGTTCTTC
CDR3aa: CASQQDSSSYNEQFF

j_gene: TRBJ2-5
abundance: NA
d_gene: TRBD2
v_gene: TRBV7-2
CDR3nt: TGTGCCAGCAGCCGCTCCGGGAGGCCCTGGGAGACCCAGTACTTC
CDR3aa: CASSRSGRPWETQYF

j_gene: TRBJ2-1
abundance: NA
d_gene: NA
v_gene: TRBV11-1
CDR3nt: TGTGCCAGCAGCGTAGACGGTTTTGAGCAGTTCTTC
CDR3aa: CASSVDGFEQFF

j_gene: TRBJ1-2
abundance: NA
d_gene: NA
v_gene: TRBV28
CDR3nt: TGTGCCAGCAGTTGGAGGGCTAGAGGCTACACCTTC
CDR3aa: CASSWRARGYTF

j_gene: TRBJ2-5
abundance: once
d_gene: NA
v_gene: TRBV5-8
CDR3nt: TGTGCCAGCAGCAGGGGCCTTGGGGCCCAAGAGACCCAGTACTTC
CDR3aa: CASSRGLGAQETQYF

j_gene: TRBJ2-1
abundance: NA
d_gene: NA
v_gene: TRBV19
CDR3nt: TGTGCCAGTAGTCTCCTCACAGGGCGCCCTTTTCATGAGCAGTTCTTC
CDR3aa: CASSLLTGRPFHEQFF

j_gene: TRBJ2-1
abundance: once
d_gene: NA
v_gene: TRBV21-1
CDR3nt: TGTGCCAGCAGCCACCCCACCACGGGGGTTTACAATGAGCAGTTCTTC
CDR3aa: CASSHPTTGVYNEQFF

j_gene: TRBJ2-3
abundance: NA
d_gene: TRBD1
v_gene: TRBV7-9
CDR3nt: TGTGCCAGCAGCCCGGACAGGGGAGTAGATACGCAGTATTTT
CDR3aa: CASSPDRGVDTQYF

j_gene: TRBJ2-3
abundance: NA
d_gene: NA
v_gene: TRBV27
CDR3nt: TGTGCCAGCAGTCTCAATAGGGTTAGCACAGATACGCAGTATTTT
CDR3aa: CASSLNRVSTDTQYF

j_gene: TRBJ2-1
abundance: NA
d_gene: NA
v_gene: TRBV9
CDR3nt: TGTGCCAGCAGCTCCACCCACTCCTACAATGAGCAGTTCTTC
CDR3aa: CASSSTHSYNEQFF

j_gene: TRBJ2-1
abundance: NA
d_gene: NA
v_gene: TRBV4-2
CDR3nt: TGTGCCAGCAGCCAAGGGGGGACCAAAAACAATGAGCAGTTCTTC
CDR3aa: CASSQGGTKNNEQFF

j_gene: TRBJ1-1
abundance: many
d_gene: NA
v_gene: TRBV30
CDR3nt: TGTGCCTGGAGTATAGACAGTGGGACTGAAGCTTTCTTT
CDR3aa: CAWSIDSGTEAFF

j_gene: TRBJ2-7
abundance: once
d_gene: NA
v_gene: TRBV28
CDR3nt: TGTGCCAGCAGTTTACCGGGGGCTAGCGCGTCCTACGAGCAGTACTTC
CDR3aa: CASSLPGASASYEQYF

j_gene: TRBJ2-7
abundance: NA
d_gene: NA
v_gene: TRBV4-3
CDR3nt: TGCGCCAGCAGCCAAGAACATAGTAGCTACGAGCAGTACTTC
CDR3aa: CASSQEHSSYEQYF

j_gene: TRBJ2-1
abundance: NA
d_gene: NA
v_gene: TRBV5-6
CDR3nt: TGTGCCAGCAGCTTGGCCTTAGACTTCAATGAGCAGTTCTTC
CDR3aa: CASSLALDFNEQFF

j_gene: TRBJ2-2
abundance: few
d_gene: NA
v_gene: TRBV2
CDR3nt: TGTGCCAGCAGTGAGGAGTCGGAGTCTAGTAGTTACACCGGGGAGCTGTTTTTT
CDR3aa: CASSEESESSSYTGELFF

j_gene: TRBJ2-7
abundance: NA
d_gene: NA
v_gene: TRBV5-4
CDR3nt: TGTGCCAGCAGCTTGGGGGGATACGTCGACGAGCAGTACTTC
CDR3aa: CASSLGGYVDEQYF

j_gene: TRBJ1-2
abundance: few
d_gene: NA
v_gene: TRBV29-1
CDR3nt: TGCAGCGTTCAGGTTTCGAGGGGTGGGGGCGATGGCTACACCTTC
CDR3aa: CSVQVSRGGGDGYTF

j_gene: TRBJ1-5
abundance: few
d_gene: NA
v_gene: TRBV27
CDR3nt: TGTGCCAGCAGGCCTTGGACCGGGCAGCCCCAGCATTTT
CDR3aa: CASRPWTGQPQHF

j_gene: TRBJ1-1
abundance: NA
d_gene: NA
v_gene: TRBV9
CDR3nt: TGTGCCAGCAGCAGGCCCGGACAGAACACTGAAGCTTTCTTT
CDR3aa: CASSRPGQNTEAFF

j_gene: TRBJ1-4
abundance: NA
d_gene: TRBD1
v_gene: TRBV28
CDR3nt: TGTGCCAGCAGTATACAGGGGGTAGAGGAAAAACTGTTTTTT
CDR3aa: CASSIQGVEEKLFF

j_gene: TRBJ1-1
abundance: once
d_gene: NA
v_gene: TRBV18
CDR3nt: TGTGCCAGCTCACAGGGAAACACTGAAGCTTTCTTT
CDR3aa: CASSQGNTEAFF

j_gene: TRBJ1-4
abundance: few
d_gene: NA
v_gene: TRBV30
CDR3nt: TGTGCCTGGAGTGACGTACAGGAACTGTTTTTT
CDR3aa: CAWSDVQELFF

j_gene: TRBJ1-4
abundance: NA
d_gene: NA
v_gene: TRBV5-1
CDR3nt: TGCGCCAGCAGCGCGAACAGGGCCACTAATGAAAAACTGTTTTTT
CDR3aa: CASSANRATNEKLFF

j_gene: TRBJ2-1
abundance: NA
d_gene: TRBD2
v_gene: TRBV10-3
CDR3nt: TGTGCCATCAAGGAGCGGGATTACAATGAGCAGTTCTTC
CDR3aa: CAIKERDYNEQFF

j_gene: TRBJ2-1
abundance: NA
d_gene: NA
v_gene: TRBV6-1
CDR3nt: TGTGCCAGCAGACCCGTCCCGGGGAATGAGCAGTTCTTC
CDR3aa: CASRPVPGNEQFF

j_gene: TRBJ2-1
abundance: NA
d_gene: NA
v_gene: TRBV5-1
CDR3nt: TGCGCCAGCAGCTTGGACCCGGGGGAATACAATGAGCAGTTCTTC
CDR3aa: CASSLDPGEYNEQFF

j_gene: TRBJ2-7
abundance: NA
d_gene: TRBD1
v_gene: TRBV5-1
CDR3nt: TGCGCCAGCAGCTCAAACAGGGGCAGCTCCTACGAGCAGTACTTC
CDR3aa: CASSSNRGSSYEQYF

j_gene: TRBJ2-2
abundance: few
d_gene: TRBD2
v_gene: TRBV27
CDR3nt: TGTGCCAGCTGCTCTTCGTGGGGGGGAACCGGGGAGCTGTTTTTT
CDR3aa: CASCSSWGGTGELFF

j_gene: TRBJ1-5
abundance: NA
d_gene: NA
v_gene: TRBV11-2
CDR3nt: TGTGCCAGCAGCTTAGATGTTGGCGGTAATCAGCCCCAGCATTTT
CDR3aa: CASSLDVGGNQPQHF

j_gene: TRBJ2-1
abundance: NA
d_gene: TRBD2
v_gene: TRBV4-3
CDR3nt: TGCGCCAGCAGCCAGTTACTAGCGGATCCCTACAATGAGCAGTTCTTC
CDR3aa: CASSQLLADPYNEQFF

j_gene: TRBJ2-7
abundance: NA
d_gene: NA
v_gene: TRBV21-1
CDR3nt: TGTGCCAGCAGCAGGACTAGCGGGGCCTACGAGCAGTACTTC
CDR3aa: CASSRTSGAYEQYF

j_gene: TRBJ1-3
abundance: NA
d_gene: NA
v_gene: TRBV6-1
CDR3nt: TGTGCCAGCAGTGGCCGGGAGGGAAACACCATATATTTT
CDR3aa: CASSGREGNTIYF

j_gene: TRBJ2-2
abundance: NA
d_gene: TRBD2
v_gene: TRBV6-6
CDR3nt: TGTGCCAGCAGGCTAGCGGGAGACGCCGGGGAGCTGTTTTTT
CDR3aa: CASRLAGDAGELFF

j_gene: TRBJ2-7
abundance: many
d_gene: NA
v_gene: TRBV4-2
CDR3nt: TGTGCCAGCAGCCGAATGGGGGACGCTACCTACGAGCAGTACTTC
CDR3aa: CASSRMGDATYEQYF

j_gene: TRBJ2-4
abundance: few
d_gene: TRBD1
v_gene: TRBV7-8
CDR3nt: TGTGCCAGCAGCCGAGGGGGCGAAAAAAACATTCAGTACTTC
CDR3aa: CASSRGGEKNIQYF

j_gene: TRBJ1-3
abundance: few
d_gene: NA
v_gene: TRBV2
CDR3nt: TGTGCCAGCAGTGAAGTCGGAAGGGGAAACACCATATATTTT
CDR3aa: CASSEVGRGNTIYF

j_gene: TRBJ2-2
abundance: NA
d_gene: NA
v_gene: TRBV23-1
CDR3nt: TGCGCCAGCAGTCTTGGGACATTCACCGGGGAGCTGTTTTTT
CDR3aa: CASSLGTFTGELFF

j_gene: TRBJ2-7
abundance: many
d_gene: NA
v_gene: TRBV28
CDR3nt: TGTGCCAGCAGTTTACTCCGGGAGTCCCTCGTTAACGAGCAGTACTTC
CDR3aa: CASSLLRESLVNEQYF

j_gene: TRBJ2-1
abundance: NA
d_gene: NA
v_gene: TRBV5-1
CDR3nt: TGCGCCAGCAGCTTGGCTGTGGCAGGGGCCTACAATGAGCAGTTCTTC
CDR3aa: CASSLAVAGAYNEQFF

j_gene: TRBJ2-7
abundance: NA
d_gene: NA
v_gene: TRBV2
CDR3nt: TGTGCCAGCAGTGTCAGGGGGGGGCAGCTCTCCGAGCAGTACTTC
CDR3aa: CASSVRGGQLSEQYF

j_gene: TRBJ1-5
abundance: NA
d_gene: NA
v_gene: TRBV19
CDR3nt: TGTGCCAGTGCAGCGCTCAATCAGCCCCAGCATTTT
CDR3aa: CASAALNQPQHF

j_gene: TRBJ2-1
abundance: NA
d_gene: NA
v_gene: TRBV28
CDR3nt: TGTGCCAGCAGTTCTAAGTCGATTAGCCCATACAATGAGCAGTTCTTC
CDR3aa: CASSSKSISPYNEQFF

j_gene: TRBJ2-3
abundance: NA
d_gene: TRBD2
v_gene: TRBV28
CDR3nt: TGTGCCAGCAGTTGGACTAGCGGTAGCACAGATACGCAGTATTTT
CDR3aa: CASSWTSGSTDTQYF

j_gene: TRBJ2-2
abundance: NA
d_gene: NA
v_gene: TRBV5-1
CDR3nt: TGCGCCAGCAGGGGGGTACAGAACACCGGGGAGCTGTTTTTT
CDR3aa: CASRGVQNTGELFF

j_gene: TRBJ2-2
abundance: few
d_gene: NA
v_gene: TRBV28
CDR3nt: TGTGCCAGCAGTTCCCAGAACACCGGGGAGCTGTTTTTT
CDR3aa: CASSSQNTGELFF

j_gene: TRBJ2-7
abundance: NA
d_gene: TRBD2
v_gene: TRBV10-2
CDR3nt: TGCGCCAGCATAAACGAGCGGGACCCGACCTACGAGCAGTACTTC
CDR3aa: CASINERDPTYEQYF

j_gene: TRBJ1-3
abundance: NA
d_gene: TRBD1
v_gene: TRBV7-9
CDR3nt: TGTGCCAGCAGCAAGACAGGGGGATTGTCTGGAAACACCATATATTTT
CDR3aa: CASSKTGGLSGNTIYF

j_gene: TRBJ1-5
abundance: NA
d_gene: NA
v_gene: TRBV29-1
CDR3nt: TGCAGCGTTATGGAGGGAGGAGGGGATCAGCCCCAGCATTTT
CDR3aa: CSVMEGGGDQPQHF

j_gene: TRBJ2-5
abundance: NA
d_gene: NA
v_gene: TRBV19
CDR3nt: TGTGCCAGTAGTATAGGTGGGCAGGGCCTCCAAGAGACCCAGTACTTC
CDR3aa: CASSIGGQGLQETQYF

j_gene: TRBJ2-4
abundance: few
d_gene: NA
v_gene: TRBV18
CDR3nt: TGTGCCAGCTCAAACGCCGGTCTTGCCAAAAACATTCAGTACTTC
CDR3aa: CASSNAGLAKNIQYF

j_gene: TRBJ1-1
abundance: many
d_gene: NA
v_gene: TRBV7-3
CDR3nt: TGTGCCAGCAGCTCCCAATGGGCTGAAGCTTTCTTT
CDR3aa: CASSSQWAEAFF

j_gene: TRBJ2-7
abundance: NA
d_gene: TRBD1
v_gene: TRBV28
CDR3nt: TGTGCCAGCAGTTTCGGACAGGGGCGCTCCTACGAGCAGTACTTC
CDR3aa: CASSFGQGRSYEQYF

j_gene: TRBJ2-2
abundance: few
d_gene: NA
v_gene: TRBV19
CDR3nt: TGTGCCAGTGGCCCCCGTCCCTTCGAGCTGTTTTTT
CDR3aa: CASGPRPFELFF